This T cell receptor beta chain emerged from a study of blood T cell repertoires in COVID-19. Study-wide background: Some COVID-19 samples were acute and others convalescent; all came from the United States, Italy and Spain. The cDNA or gDNA used as material had been derived from T cells, B-cell-depleted T cells, or PBMCs.

The protocol was immunoSEQ multiplex PCR, while the TCRdb copy is restricted to in-frame clones and leaves out a portion. The sample yields 140,000 to 150,000 clones, about 80% seen once. This CDR3 is built from 18 residues. V dropped 5 bases and J dropped 3; count of bases not matched to a gene: 14. Germline loops: CDR1 MGHDK, CDR2 SYGVNS. Sequences were obtained from peripheral blood. This TCR was recovered from a human donor in a cohort sampled during active COVID-19. This rearrangement joins TRBV25-1 to TRBJ2-3, with TRBD2 matching 10 bases. The CDR3 bases are TGTGCCAGCAGTCTCGGGGGCCTAGCGGGAGAGAGAACAGATACGCAGTATTTT. Residues: CASSLGGLAGERTDTQYF.